This T cell receptor beta chain was documented in a study of neoadjuvant anti-PD-1 for oral cavity cancer. Background on the study: Patients mostly received three to four biweekly nivolumab doses at 3 mg/kg before surgery. Patients without progression received a fourth nivolumab dose around day 43, then surgical resection on days 50-56.

This CDR3 comprises 11 residues. Germline loops: CDR1 SGHNT, CDR2 YYREEE (reference sequence). V lost 5 bases and J lost 3, with 6 bases in between. Time point defined: after neoadjuvant nivolumab, at surgical resection. TCRdb keeps only in-frame clones here, not all; method: immunoSEQ multiplex PCR. The sample consists of over 65,000 clones, about 90% of them appearing once. This TCR derives from a person between 35 and 79 years old with oral cavity squamous cell carcinoma. J is TRBJ2-7 and V is TRBV5-4; no firm D call. The sample consisted of PBMCs, taken after nivolumab (anti-PD-1) treatment. CDR3 in amino acids: CASSNGYEQYF. The CDR3 coding sequence is TGTGCCAGCAGTAACGGCTACGAGCAGTACTTC.